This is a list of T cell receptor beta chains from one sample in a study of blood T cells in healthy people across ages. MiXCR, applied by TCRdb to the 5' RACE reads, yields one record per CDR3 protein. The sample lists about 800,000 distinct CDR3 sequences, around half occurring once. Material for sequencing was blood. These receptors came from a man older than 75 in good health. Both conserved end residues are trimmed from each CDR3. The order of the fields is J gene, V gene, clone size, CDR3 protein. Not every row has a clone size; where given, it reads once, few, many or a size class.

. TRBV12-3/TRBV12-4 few ASSLGAVRETQY
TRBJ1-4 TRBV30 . AWGDRGPYDEKLF
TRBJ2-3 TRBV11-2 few ASSLAGSRLTDTQY
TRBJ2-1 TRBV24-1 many ATSDNSRGQVQF
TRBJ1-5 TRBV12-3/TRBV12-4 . ASSPRTESNQPQH
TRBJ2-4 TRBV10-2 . ASSEGGSAKNIQY
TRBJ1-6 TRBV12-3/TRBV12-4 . ASSLTENSPLH
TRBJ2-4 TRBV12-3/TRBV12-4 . ASTLRTGVAKNIQY
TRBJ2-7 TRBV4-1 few ASSPDLYEQY
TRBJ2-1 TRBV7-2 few ASSSNRGAGDEQF
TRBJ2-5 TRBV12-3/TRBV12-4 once ASGSTGEVDEQY
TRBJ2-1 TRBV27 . ASSPWTHNEQF
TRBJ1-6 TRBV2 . ASRDPRGYNSPLH
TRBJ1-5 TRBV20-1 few SARGNVGSNQPQH
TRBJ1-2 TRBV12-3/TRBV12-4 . ASSGTPTYGYT
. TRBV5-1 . ASSLSPLAGEGETQY
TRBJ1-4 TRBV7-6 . ASSRAGTPTEKLF
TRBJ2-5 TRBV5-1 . ASSLNPSTGPKTQY
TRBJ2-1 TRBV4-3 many ASSQELAEGYNEQF
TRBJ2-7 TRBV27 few ASRLVAFVGGYEQY
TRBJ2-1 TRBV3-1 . ASSPRDRIRQGYEQF
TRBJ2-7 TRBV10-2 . ASSESEGLAVY
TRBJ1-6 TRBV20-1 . SARPDGPKNSPLH
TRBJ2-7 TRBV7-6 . ASSSRQGAYEQY
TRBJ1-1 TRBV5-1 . ASSPGTGVNTEAF
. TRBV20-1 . SAQKDSGFQETQF
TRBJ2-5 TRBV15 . ATSNPAEPQETQY
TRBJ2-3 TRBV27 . ASSFSVAGFADTQY
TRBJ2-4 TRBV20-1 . SPGRDDRNIQY
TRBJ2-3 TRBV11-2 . ASSLRQGAGYAY
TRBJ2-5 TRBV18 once ASSPLGIQETQY
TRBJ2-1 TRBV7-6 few ASSLVALASSYNEQF
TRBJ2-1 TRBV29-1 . SVETSDSYNEQF
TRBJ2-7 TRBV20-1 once SAFAGEQY
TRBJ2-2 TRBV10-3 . AISGSPNTGELF
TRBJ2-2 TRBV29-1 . SVGPEGYTGELF
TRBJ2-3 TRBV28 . ASSLPEVTDTQY
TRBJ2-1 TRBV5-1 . ASSFDETSGRMKQF
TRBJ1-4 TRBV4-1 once ASSHLMGVGNEKLF
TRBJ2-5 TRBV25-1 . ASSEYTSGQETQY
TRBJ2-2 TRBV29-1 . SVLRGGRGELF
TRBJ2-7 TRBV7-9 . ASSRPGYEQY
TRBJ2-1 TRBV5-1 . ASSKPTGGSASVVNYNEQF
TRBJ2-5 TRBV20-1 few SARDPWTSGAQETQY
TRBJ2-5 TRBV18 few ASSPPDRVGETQY
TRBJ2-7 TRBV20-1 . SAVPGQGRDEQY
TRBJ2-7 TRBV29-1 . GVEHQGSYEQY
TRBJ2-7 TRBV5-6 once ASSEGQLYDQY